One and the same sample provided the 25 T cell receptor beta chains below, sequenced in a study of shared clonotypes between healthy human individuals. The method was immunoSEQ multiplex PCR; TCRdb's version includes in-frame clones alone and lacks a portion of them. The sample gives over a million clones, around 97% of which show up once; more than 0.9% is in the top ten. The specimen was naive CD4+ T cells sorted from blood. Subset defined: CD45RA+ positively selected. Receptors originate from a young man in good health.

The chain employs TRBV28 and TRBJ2-5; 8 nucleotides match TRBD2. This CDR3 region has 15 residues. CDR1 is MDHEN, CDR2 SYDVKM, per germline. The ends lost 6 bases at V and 5 bases at J; junction bases unmatched: 11. The CDR3 is CASRETSVWGETQYF. DNA of the CDR3: TGTGCCAGCAGGGAGACTAGCGTGTGGGGGGAGACCCAGTACTTC.

The chain recombines TRBV28 with TRBJ2-7, with D unresolved. CDR3 length equals 12 residues. Germline-derived CDR1 and CDR2 are MDHEN and SYDVKM. V lost 10 bases, J lost 1 base, and 11 bases lay in between. The CDR3 bases are TGTGCCACCTCAGGTAATTCCTACGAGCAGTACTTC. This sequence encodes CATSGNSYEQYF.

The chain links TRBV11-3 to TRBJ1-5, with D hard to call. Trimming shortened V by 3 bases and J by 7 bases, and 13 bases separated the two germline ends. The germline CDR1 and CDR2 sequences are SGHNT and YENEEA. The CDR3 sequence is 14 residues long. CDR3 sequence (DNA): TGTGCCAGCAGCTTCTCTCCCCCGGGACAGCCCCAGCATTTT. Residues: CASSFSPPGQPQHF.

The V gene is TRBV2, the J gene TRBJ2-1; 11 bases map to TRBD2. After removal of 6 bases from V and 6 bases from J, the junction contained 10 bases not matched to a gene. The germline gives CDR1 SNHLY, CDR2 FYNNEI. This CDR3 is 16 amino acids long. CDR3 in amino acids: CASSRTSGRKVNEQFF. The CDR3 DNA reads as TGTGCCAGCAGCCGAACTAGCGGGAGAAAGGTCAATGAGCAGTTCTTC.

This rearrangement joins TRBV10-1 to TRBJ2-1; weak D call: TRBD2 (6 bases). The CDR3 covers 15 residues. Germline V gene sequence: CDR1 WNHNN, CDR2 SYGVQD (reference sequence). Trimming took 4 bases from V and 8 from J, leaving 18 bases between them. This chain's CDR3 is CASSGRDSTVDEQFF. CDR3 nucleotide sequence: TGCGCCAGCAGTGGCCGGGACTCTACCGTCGATGAGCAGTTCTTC.

For this clone: The sample carries other DNA sequences with the same CDR3. The rearrangement uses TRBV5-1 and TRBJ2-7; D is possibly TRBD1 (5 bases). The CDR3 contains 14 residues. V lost 0 bases, J lost 0 bases, and 7 bases lay in between. Germline lookup yields CDR1 SGHRS and CDR2 YFSETQ. This CDR3 is CASSLGGTSYEQYF. The DNA for the CDR3 is TGCGCCAGCAGCTTGGGGGGCACCTCCTACGAGCAGTACTTC. The full variable domain, in which reference TRBV5-1 and TRBJ2-7 provide the parts outside the CDR3, is KAGVTQTPRYLIKTRGQQVTLSCSPISGHRSVSWYQQTPGQGLQFLFEYFSETQRNKGNFPGRFSGRQFSNSRSEMNVSTLELGDSALYLCASSLGGTSYEQYFGPGTRLTVT.

With regard to this clone: This CDR3 is also generated by other DNA sequences in the sample. V and J are TRBV6-1 and TRBJ2-7; TRBD2 matches 7 bases. CDR1 and CDR2 from the germline V gene are MNHNS and SASEGT. After removal of 0 bases from V and 4 bases from J, the junction contained 6 bases not matched to a gene. This CDR3 contains 15 residues. CDR3 sequence: CASSEAGGSTYEQYF. The CDR3 DNA reads TGTGCCAGCAGTGAAGCGGGAGGGTCAACGTACGAGCAGTACTTC.

The rearrangement links TRBV7-2 to TRBJ1-5, with no clear D. The CDR3 sequence is 13 residues long. The V and J ends lost 2 bases and 10 bases respectively, with 12 bases between them. CDR1 and CDR2 from the germline V gene are SGHTA and FQGNSA. The CDR3 protein is CASSLHPEEPQHF. The CDR3 DNA is TGTGCCAGCAGCTTACACCCTGAAGAACCCCAGCATTTT. The whole variable domain, filled in from reference TRBV7-2 and TRBJ1-5, reads GAGVSQSPSNKVTEKGKDVELRCDPISGHTALYWYRQSLGQGLEFLIYFQGNSAPDKSGLPSDRFSAERTGGSVSTLTIQRTQQEDSAVYLCASSLHPEEPQHFGDGTRLSIL.

The chain has TRBV29-1 and TRBJ1-3, with D possibly matching TRBD1 (5 bases). This CDR3 has 16 residues. The ends were cut back, 4 bases at V and 2 bases at J, with 18 bases in the middle. The germline gives CDR1 SQVTM, CDR2 ANQGSEA. CDR3 residues: CSVVGGVDGPGNTIYF. The DNA of the CDR3 is TGCAGCGTTGTGGGGGGGGTTGATGGACCTGGAAACACCATATATTTT.

This clone was found once. V gene TRBV2 combines with J gene TRBJ2-7, with 7 bases fitting TRBD2. V dropped 2 bases and J dropped 3; count of bases not matched to a gene: 25. The CDR3 runs 21 residues. Germline V gene data show CDR1 as SNHLY and CDR2 as FYNNEI. DNA for the CDR3: TGTGCCAGCAGTGAAAGGGGAGGGTTGGGCCAGGCGTATTTAGGCCGCTACGAGCAGTACTTC. Translating gives CASSERGGLGQAYLGRYEQYF.

The genes are TRBV30 and TRBJ2-5; 7 bases are shared with TRBD1. With V trimmed by 3 bases and J by 3 bases, 4 bases remained unmatched. The CDR3 covers 13 residues. Germline V gives CDR1 GTSNPN, CDR2 SVGIG (reference sequence). Written as DNA, the CDR3 is TGTGCCTGGAGAGCAACAGGGGAAGAGACCCAGTACTTC. Translating gives CAWRATGEETQYF.

This chain joins TRBV19 and TRBJ1-5; TRBD1 aligns across 7 bases. The CDR3 loop spans 13 amino acids. Germline V CDR1 and CDR2: LNHDA, SQIVND (reference sequence). Trimming took 8 bases from V and 7 from J; bases not matched to a gene: 8. This CDR3 is CASGGGARQPQHF. CDR3 coding DNA: TGTGCCAGTGGAGGGGGCGCAAGACAGCCCCAGCATTTT.

This clone was detected only once. The chain couples TRBV7-9 to TRBJ2-7; possible D gene TRBD1, 5 bases. Germline CDR1 SEHNR, CDR2 FQNEAQ (reference sequence). V lost 5 bases to trimming and J lost 6 bases, with 14 bases between them. This CDR3 is 13 amino acids long. CDR3 DNA: TGTGCCAGCAGCCGACAGCCTACGGCCGAGCAGTACTTC. It specifies CASSRQPTAEQYF.

In this sample, this clone turned up once. This chain connects TRBV19 to TRBJ1-2; weak D call: TRBD1 (6 bases). The CDR3 extends over 14 amino acids. Per the germline V gene, CDR1 is LNHDA and CDR2 is SQIVND (reference sequence). Trimming took 5 bases from V and 0 from J, leaving 10 bases between them. CDR3 sequence: CASSHRVANYGYTF. CDR3 nucleotides: TGTGCCAGTAGTCACAGGGTTGCTAACTATGGCTACACCTTC.

The chain couples TRBV5-6 to TRBJ2-5; 7 nucleotides align to TRBD1. CDR1 is SGHDT and CDR2 is YYEEEE in the germline V gene. J gave up 0 bases and V 4 bases, and 9 bases lay outside the gene matches. CDR3 length: 16 amino acids. Here the CDR3 DNA reads TGTGCCAGCAGCATTAGACAGGGCGGGTACCAAGAGACCCAGTACTTC. This encodes CASSIRQGGYQETQYF.

To note about this clone: A junction end diverges from the germline sequence, so it may reflect a read error. V and J are TRBV30 and TRBJ1-5; 11 nucleotides align to TRBD1. The length of the CDR3 is 14 residues. Per the germline V gene, CDR1 is GTSNPN and CDR2 is SVGIG (reference sequence). The DNA for the CDR3 is TGTGCCTGGAGTAGGACAGGGGGCAACCAGCCCCAGCATTTT. Amino acid sequence: CAWSRTGGNQPQHF.

V gene TRBV7-2 combines with J gene TRBJ1-5; D remains unclear. Germline loops: CDR1 SGHTA, CDR2 FQGNSA. V dropped 4 bases and J dropped 0 bases, with 19 bases sitting between them. The CDR3 consists of 18 residues. The CDR3 sequence: CASSSDVTVAHSNQPQHF. The CDR3 nucleotides read TGTGCCAGCAGCTCAGATGTGACCGTTGCCCATAGCAATCAGCCCCAGCATTTT.

The gene calls are TRBV19 and TRBJ1-1, with a weak D call TRBD1 (5 bases). In germline, CDR1 is LNHDA, CDR2 SQIVND (reference sequence). The CDR3 runs 13 residues. Trimming pared 6 bases from V and 5 bases from J, leaving 13 bases between. CDR3 coding DNA: TGTGCCAGTAGCCCGACAGAACAGACTGAAGCTTTCTTT. This sequence encodes CASSPTEQTEAFF.

The chain recombines TRBV7-8 with TRBJ2-3; 11 nucleotides align to TRBD2. The germline CDR1 and CDR2 sequences are SGHVS and FQNEAQ. With V trimmed by 4 bases and J by 2 bases, 5 bases remained unmatched. This CDR3 region has 16 residues. CDR3 DNA sequence: TGTGCCAGCAGCTACCGACTAGCGGGGTCCACAGATACGCAGTATTTT. Its translation: CASSYRLAGSTDTQYF.

This clone was found once. V usage is TRBV11-3 and J usage is TRBJ2-3; D tentatively fits TRBD1 or TRBD2 (5 bases each). V was pared by 1 base and J by 2 bases, with 7 bases between. Germline loops: CDR1 SGHNT, CDR2 YENEEA. The CDR3 length is 14 residues. CDR3 amino acids: CASSLAGPTDTQYF. CDR3 DNA: TGTGCCAGCAGCTTAGCGGGACCCACAGATACGCAGTATTTT.

The chain combines TRBV6-1 with TRBJ2-7; 9 bases fit TRBD1. V shed 6 bases and J 5 bases; nucleotides not matched to a gene: 8. CDR3 length: 14 residues. Looked up from germline, CDR1 is MNHNS and CDR2 is SASEGT. The chain's CDR3 is CASSRDRVSDEQYF. CDR3 DNA: TGTGCCAGCAGCCGGGACAGGGTTTCAGACGAGCAGTACTTC.

The genes are TRBV6-6 and TRBJ2-7, with TRBD1 matching 7 bases. CDR1 and CDR2 (germline): MNHNY, SVGAGI (reference sequence). Trimming removed 0 bases from V and 4 bases from J; junction bases left unmatched: 6. This CDR3 spans 15 amino acids. DNA of the CDR3: TGTGCCAGCAGTTACTCGAAGGGGGCTGGGTACGAGCAGTACTTC. Protein: CASSYSKGAGYEQYF.

On this clone: Different DNA sequences within this sample yield the same CDR3. This chain connects TRBV18 to TRBJ1-5; TRBD1 matches at 7 bases. Germline assignment: CDR1 KGHSH and CDR2 LQKENI. The CDR3 spans 15 residues. The junction had 2 bases not matched to a gene; V was cut back by 3 bases and J by 0 bases. The DNA for the CDR3 is TGTGCCAGCTCACCCGGGACAGATAGCAATCAGCCCCAGCATTTT. Translated: CASSPGTDSNQPQHF.

The V call is TRBV15, the J call TRBJ2-7; possibly TRBD1 for D (8 bases). This CDR3 has 15 residues. Per germline, CDR1 LNHNV and CDR2 YYDKDF (reference sequence). Trimming pared 0 bases from V and 7 bases from J, leaving 16 bases between. CDR3 nucleotides: TGTGCCACCAGCAGAGAGGGGGGGACAGGCTGGGAGCAGTACTTC. As protein: CATSREGGTGWEQYF.

In this sample, this clone turned up once. Different DNA sequences within this sample yield the same CDR3. V usage is TRBV18 and J usage is TRBJ2-1; TRBD2 might be the D (5 bases). With 0 bases removed from V and 0 bases from J, the gap between germline ends came to 9 bases. Germline CDR1 and CDR2: KGHSH and LQKENI. The CDR3 contains 16 residues. The CDR3 DNA reads TGTGCCAGCTCACCACCGCTAGCAGGCTCCTACAATGAGCAGTTCTTC. Translation gives CASSPPLAGSYNEQFF.